The clone carrying this T cell receptor beta chain was counted a few times. These data belong to a study of molecular identifiers for immune sequencing clone quantification. Previously described methods and listed TCR primers were used for bulk TCR libraries. From the PCR reads, TCRdb called clonotypes with MiXCR, one entry per CDR3 protein. The sample has more than 450,000 distinct CDR3 sequences; under 30% are singletons. Sorting recovered naive CD8 T cells on a CD8+CD4-CCR7+CD45RA+ profile. Germline loops: CDR1 SEHNR, CDR2 FQNEAQ (reference sequence). The CDR3 extends over 16 amino acids. The V and J ends lost 5 bases and 5 bases, in that order; junction bases with no gene match: 7.

Sequenced input: naive CD8+ T cells from blood, with Jurkat cell RNA spiked in. Regarding subset: FACS-sorted CD8+CD4-CCR7+CD45RA+ naive T cells. The chain recombines TRBV7-9 with TRBJ1-6, with TRBD1 matching over 9 bases. The source of this sequence is a human donor in good health. Some libraries in this study had Jurkat cell RNA spiked in. CDR3 amino acids: CASSGTGTKDNSPLHF. The CDR3 bases are TGTGCCAGCAGCGGGACAGGGACCAAGGATAATTCACCCCTCCACTTT. The full variable domain, rest sourced from reference TRBV7-9 and TRBJ1-6, is DTGVSQNPRHKITKRGQNVTFRCDPISEHNRLYWYRQTLGQGPEFLTYFQNEAQLEKSRLLSDRFSAERPKGSFSTLEIQRTEQGDSAMYLCASSGTGTKDNSPLHFGNGTRLTVT.